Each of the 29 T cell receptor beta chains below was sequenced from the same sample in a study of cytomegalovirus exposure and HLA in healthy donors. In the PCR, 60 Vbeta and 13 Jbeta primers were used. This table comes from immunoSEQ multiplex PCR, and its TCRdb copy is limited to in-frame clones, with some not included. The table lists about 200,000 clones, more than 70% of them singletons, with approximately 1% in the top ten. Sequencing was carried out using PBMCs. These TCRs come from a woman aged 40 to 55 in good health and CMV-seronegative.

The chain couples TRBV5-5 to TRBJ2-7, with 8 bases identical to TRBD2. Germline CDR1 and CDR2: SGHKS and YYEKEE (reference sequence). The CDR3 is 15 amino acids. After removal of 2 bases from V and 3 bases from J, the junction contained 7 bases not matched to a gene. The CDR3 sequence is CASSFGPGGGYEQYV. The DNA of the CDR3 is TGTGCCAGCAGCTTCGGACCGGGAGGGGGCTACGAGCAGTACGTC.

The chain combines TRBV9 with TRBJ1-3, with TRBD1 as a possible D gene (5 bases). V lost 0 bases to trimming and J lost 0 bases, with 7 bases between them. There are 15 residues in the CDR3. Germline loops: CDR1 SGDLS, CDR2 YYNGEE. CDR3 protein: CASSVGDSSGNTIYF. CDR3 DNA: TGTGCCAGCAGCGTAGGAGACAGCTCTGGAAACACCATATATTTT.

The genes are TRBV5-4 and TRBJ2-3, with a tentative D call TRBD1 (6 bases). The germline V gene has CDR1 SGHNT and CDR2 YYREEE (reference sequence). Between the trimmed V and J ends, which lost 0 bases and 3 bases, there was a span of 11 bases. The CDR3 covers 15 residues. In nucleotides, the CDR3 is TGTGCCAGCAGCTTGGAGCAGGGGAGTACAGATACGCAGTATTTT. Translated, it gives CASSLEQGSTDTQYF.

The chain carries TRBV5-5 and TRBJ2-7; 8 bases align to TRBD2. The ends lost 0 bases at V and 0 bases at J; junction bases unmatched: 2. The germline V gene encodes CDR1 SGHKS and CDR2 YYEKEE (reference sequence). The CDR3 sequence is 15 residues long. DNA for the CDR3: TGTGCCAGCAGCTTGGGCGGGGGGAGCTCCTACGAGCAGTACGTC. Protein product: CASSLGGGSSYEQYV.

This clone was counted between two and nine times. This CDR3 is CSGGRANEKLFF. The DNA of the CDR3 is TGCAGCGGAGGCAGGGCTAATGAAAAACTGTTTTTT. The rearrangement joins TRBV29-1 to TRBJ1-4, with D tentatively TRBD1 (5 bases). The CDR3 consists of 12 residues. Looked up from germline, CDR1 is SQVTM and CDR2 is ANQGSEA. Trimming stripped 7 bases from V and 3 bases from J, with 9 bases between.

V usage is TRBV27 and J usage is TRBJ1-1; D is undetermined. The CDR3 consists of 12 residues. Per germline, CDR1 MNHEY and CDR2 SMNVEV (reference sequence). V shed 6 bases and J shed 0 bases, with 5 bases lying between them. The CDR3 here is CASSRMNTEAFF. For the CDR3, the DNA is TGTGCCAGCAGCAGGATGAACACTGAAGCTTTCTTT.

CDR3 loop: CASSVRTGVPGGYTF. The CDR3 DNA reads as TGTGCCAGCAGTGTTCGGACAGGGGTTCCGGGGGGCTACACCTTC. The chain links TRBV6-1 to TRBJ1-2; 9 bases align to TRBD1. The CDR3 is made up of 15 amino acids. The germline V gene encodes CDR1 MNHNS and CDR2 SASEGT. V gave up 4 bases and J gave up 8 bases; unmatched junction bases: 11.

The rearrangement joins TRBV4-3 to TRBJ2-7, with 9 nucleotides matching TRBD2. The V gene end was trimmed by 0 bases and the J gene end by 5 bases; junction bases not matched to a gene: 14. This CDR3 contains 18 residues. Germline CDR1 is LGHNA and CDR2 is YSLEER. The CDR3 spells CASSQDIEREAYQDEQYV. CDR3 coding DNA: TGCGCCAGCAGCCAAGATATCGAGCGGGAGGCCTACCAGGACGAGCAGTACGTC.

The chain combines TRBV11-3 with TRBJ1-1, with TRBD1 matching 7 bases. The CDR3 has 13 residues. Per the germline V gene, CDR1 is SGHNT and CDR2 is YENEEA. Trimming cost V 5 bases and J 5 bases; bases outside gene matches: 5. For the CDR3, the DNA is TGTGCCAGCAGCCTTGACAGGGAAACTGAAGCTTTCTTT. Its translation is CASSLDRETEAFF.

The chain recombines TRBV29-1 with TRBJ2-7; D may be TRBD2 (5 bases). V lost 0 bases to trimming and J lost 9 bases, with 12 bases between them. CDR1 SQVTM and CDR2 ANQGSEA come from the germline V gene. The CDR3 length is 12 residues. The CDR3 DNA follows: TGCAGCGTTGAAGAACGGGGATGGGGGCAGTACTTC. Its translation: CSVEERGWGQYF.

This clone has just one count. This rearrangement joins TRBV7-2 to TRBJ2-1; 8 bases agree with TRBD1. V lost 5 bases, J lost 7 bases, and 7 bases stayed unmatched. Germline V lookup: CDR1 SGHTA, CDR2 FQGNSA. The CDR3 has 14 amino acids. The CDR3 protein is CASSPRQGKNEQFF. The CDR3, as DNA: TGTGCCAGCAGCCCCCGACAGGGGAAGAATGAGCAGTTCTTC.

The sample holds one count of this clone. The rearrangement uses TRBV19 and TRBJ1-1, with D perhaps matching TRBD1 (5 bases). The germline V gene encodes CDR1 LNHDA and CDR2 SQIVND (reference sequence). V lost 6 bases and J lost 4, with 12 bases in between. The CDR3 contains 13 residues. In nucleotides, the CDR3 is TGTGCCAGTAGCAGGGCCCCCCCCACTGAAGCTTTCTTT. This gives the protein CASSRAPPTEAFF.

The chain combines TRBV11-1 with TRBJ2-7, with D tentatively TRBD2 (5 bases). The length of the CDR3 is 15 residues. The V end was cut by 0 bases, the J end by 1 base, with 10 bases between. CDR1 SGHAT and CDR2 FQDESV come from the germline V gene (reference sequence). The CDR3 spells CASSLARVGSYEQYF. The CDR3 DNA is TGTGCCAGCAGCTTAGCGAGGGTTGGTTCCTACGAGCAGTACTTC.

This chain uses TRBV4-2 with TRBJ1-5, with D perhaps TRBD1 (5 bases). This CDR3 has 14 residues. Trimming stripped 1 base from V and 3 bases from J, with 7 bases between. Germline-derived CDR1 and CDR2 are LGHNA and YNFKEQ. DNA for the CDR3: TGTGCCAGCAGCCAAGGCAGGGCCAATCAGCCCCAGCATTTT. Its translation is CASSQGRANQPQHF.

The CDR3 region is CASTPAAGELFF. In DNA, the CDR3 is TGTGCCAGTACCCCGGCGGCCGGGGAGCTGTTTTTT. This chain links TRBV19 with TRBJ2-2; no definite D call. Trimming left V 7 bases short and J 6 bases short, with 9 bases between. The CDR3 has 12 amino acids. Germline lookup yields CDR1 LNHDA and CDR2 SQIVND (reference sequence).

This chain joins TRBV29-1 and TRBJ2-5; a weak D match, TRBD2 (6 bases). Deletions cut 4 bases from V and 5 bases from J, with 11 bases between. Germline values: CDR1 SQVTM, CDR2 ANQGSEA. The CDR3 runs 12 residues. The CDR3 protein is CSVVGGLETQYF. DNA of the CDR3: TGCAGCGTTGTCGGGGGATTGGAGACCCAGTACTTC. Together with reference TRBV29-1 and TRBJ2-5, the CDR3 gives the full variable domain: SAVISQKPSRDICQRGTSLTIQCQVDSQVTMMFWYRQQPGQSLTLIATANQGSEATYESGFVIDKFPISRPNLTFSTLTVSNMSPEDSSIYLCSVVGGLETQYFGPGTRLLVL.

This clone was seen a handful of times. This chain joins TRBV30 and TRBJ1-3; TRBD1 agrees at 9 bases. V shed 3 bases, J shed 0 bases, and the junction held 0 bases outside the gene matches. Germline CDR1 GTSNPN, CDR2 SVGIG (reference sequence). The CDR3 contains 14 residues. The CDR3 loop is CAWRGQGSGNTIYF. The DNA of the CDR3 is TGTGCCTGGAGGGGACAGGGCTCTGGAAACACCATATATTTT.

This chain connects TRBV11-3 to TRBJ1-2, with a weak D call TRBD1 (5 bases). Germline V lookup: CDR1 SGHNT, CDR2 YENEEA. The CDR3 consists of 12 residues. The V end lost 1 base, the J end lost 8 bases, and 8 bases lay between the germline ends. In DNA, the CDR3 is TGTGCCAGCAGCTTAGGTCCAGGGGGCTACACCTTC. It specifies CASSLGPGGYTF.

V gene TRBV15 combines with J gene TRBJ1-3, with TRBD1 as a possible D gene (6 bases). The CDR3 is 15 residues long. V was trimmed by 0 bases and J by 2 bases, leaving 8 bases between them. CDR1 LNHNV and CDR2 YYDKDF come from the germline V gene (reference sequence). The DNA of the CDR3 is TGTGCCACCAGCAGAGACAGGGGTCCTGGAAACACCATATATTTT. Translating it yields CATSRDRGPGNTIYF.

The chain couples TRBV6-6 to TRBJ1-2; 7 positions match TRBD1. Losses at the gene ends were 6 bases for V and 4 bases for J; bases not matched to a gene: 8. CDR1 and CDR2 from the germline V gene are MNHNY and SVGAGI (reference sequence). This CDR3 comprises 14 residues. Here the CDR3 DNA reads TGTGCCAGCAGCCATGGACAGGAAGGCTATGGCTACACCTTC. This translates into CASSHGQEGYGYTF.

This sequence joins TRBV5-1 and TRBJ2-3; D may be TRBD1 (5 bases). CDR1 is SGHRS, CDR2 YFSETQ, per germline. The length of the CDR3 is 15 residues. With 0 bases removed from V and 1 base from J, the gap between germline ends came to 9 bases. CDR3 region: CASSLEGVRTDTQYF. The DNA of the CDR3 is TGCGCCAGCAGCTTGGAAGGGGTGCGCACAGATACGCAGTATTTT.

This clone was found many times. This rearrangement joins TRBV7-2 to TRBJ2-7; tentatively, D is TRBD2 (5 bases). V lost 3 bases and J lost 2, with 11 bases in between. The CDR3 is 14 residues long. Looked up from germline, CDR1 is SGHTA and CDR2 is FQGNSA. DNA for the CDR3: TGTGCCAGCAGCTTCGGCGGACTTACCTACGAGCAGTACTTC. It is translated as CASSFGGLTYEQYF.

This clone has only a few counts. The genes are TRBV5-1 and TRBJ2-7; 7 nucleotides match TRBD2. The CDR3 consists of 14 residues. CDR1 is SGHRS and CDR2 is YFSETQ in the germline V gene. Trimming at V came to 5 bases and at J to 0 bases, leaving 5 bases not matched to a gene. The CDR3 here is CASRREGSSYEQYV. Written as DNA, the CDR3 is TGCGCCAGCAGGAGGGAGGGATCCTCCTACGAGCAGTACGTC.

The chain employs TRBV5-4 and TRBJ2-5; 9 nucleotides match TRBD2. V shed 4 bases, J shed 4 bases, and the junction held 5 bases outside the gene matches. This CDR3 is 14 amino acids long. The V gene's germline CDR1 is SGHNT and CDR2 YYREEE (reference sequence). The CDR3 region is CASSPKTSGETQYF. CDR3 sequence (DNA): TGTGCCAGCAGCCCTAAGACTAGCGGAGAGACCCAGTACTTC.

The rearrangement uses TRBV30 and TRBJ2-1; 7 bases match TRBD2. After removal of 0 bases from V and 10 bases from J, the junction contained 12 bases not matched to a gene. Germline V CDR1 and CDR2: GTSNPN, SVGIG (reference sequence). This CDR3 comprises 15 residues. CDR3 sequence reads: CAWSVGLAAPSEQFF. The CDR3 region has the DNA TGTGCCTGGAGTGTTGGTCTAGCGGCCCCCTCAGAGCAGTTCTTC.

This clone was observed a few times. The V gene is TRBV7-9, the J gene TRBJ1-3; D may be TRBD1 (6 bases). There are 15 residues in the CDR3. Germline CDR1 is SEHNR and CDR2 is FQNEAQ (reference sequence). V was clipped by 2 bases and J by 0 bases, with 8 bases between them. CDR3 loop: CASSLRGSSGNTIYF. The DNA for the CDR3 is TGTGCCAGCAGCTTAAGGGGGAGCTCTGGAAACACCATATATTTT.

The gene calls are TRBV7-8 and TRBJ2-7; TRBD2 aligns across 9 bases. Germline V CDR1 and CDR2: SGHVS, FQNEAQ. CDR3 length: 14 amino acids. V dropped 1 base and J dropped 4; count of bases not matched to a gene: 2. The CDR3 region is CASSLGLADYEQYV. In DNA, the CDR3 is TGTGCCAGCAGCTTAGGACTAGCGGATTACGAGCAGTACGTC.

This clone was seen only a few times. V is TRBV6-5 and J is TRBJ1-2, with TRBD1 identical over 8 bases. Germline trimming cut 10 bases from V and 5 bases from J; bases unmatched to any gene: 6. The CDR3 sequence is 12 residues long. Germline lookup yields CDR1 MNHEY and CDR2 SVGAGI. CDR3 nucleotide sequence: TGTGCCACCTATGACAGGGGTTATGGCTACACCTTC. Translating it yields CATYDRGYGYTF.

This chain's CDR3 is CASSQDRGDPLETQYF. As DNA, the CDR3 is TGCGCCAGCAGCCAAGATCGCGGGGACCCCCTAGAGACCCAGTACTTC. The J gene is TRBJ2-5, the V gene TRBV4-1; a possible D gene is TRBD2 (6 bases). Trimming cost V 0 bases and J 4 bases, with 15 bases left between them. This CDR3 contains 16 residues. The germline V gene encodes CDR1 MGHRA and CDR2 YSYEKL.